This passage covers 32 T cell receptor beta chains from one sample sequenced in a study of blood T cells in healthy people across ages. PCR was performed a second time for roughly 7 to 12 cycles using a sample-barcoded 5' primer and a J-beta primer mix. TCRdb reanalysed the 5' RACE reads using MiXCR and keeps one entry per CDR3 protein. The repertoire holds 380,000 or so distinct CDR3 sequences, with roughly half as singletons. The sequenced material came from blood. These receptors all stem from a man between 60 and 75 years old in good health.

The rearrangement links TRBV20-1 to TRBJ2-3; 9 bases line up with TRBD2. Trimming cost V 0 bases and J 5 bases; bases outside gene matches: 6. The CDR3 is 15 residues long. Looked up from germline, CDR1 is DFQATT and CDR2 is SNEGSKA (reference sequence). The CDR3 DNA is TGCAGTGCTAGAGACATTAGCGGGGGTATAGATACGCAGTATTTT. Its translation: CSARDISGGIDTQYF.

Many counts were recorded for this clonotype. The gene calls are TRBV24-1 and TRBJ2-1, with a possible D match to TRBD1 (6 bases). There are 16 residues in the CDR3. Trimming shortened V by 4 bases and J by 0 bases, and 12 bases separated the two germline ends. Germline CDR1 reads KGHDR; CDR2 reads SFDVKD. The CDR3 loop is CATSDPTGSSYNEQFF. The CDR3 nucleotides read TGTGCCACCAGTGACCCCACAGGGAGCTCCTACAATGAGCAGTTCTTC.

The chain links TRBV30 to TRBJ2-3; D not resolved. Trimming pared 4 bases from V and 5 bases from J, leaving 10 bases between. The CDR3 runs 12 residues. The germline CDR1 and CDR2 sequences are GTSNPN and SVGIG (reference sequence). CDR3 amino acids: CAWNPRGDTQYF. For the CDR3, the DNA is TGTGCCTGGAACCCACGAGGAGATACGCAGTATTTT.

Comments on this clonotype: A junction boundary mismatches the germline segment, possibly from a read error. This chain joins TRBV7-2 and TRBJ2-5; 7 bases agree with TRBD2. The DNA end is more similar to TRBJ2-7, so the J call may be wrong. Germline CDR1 reads SGHTA; CDR2 reads FQGNSA. This CDR3 has 13 amino acids. The CDR3 DNA reads as TGTGCCGGCAGCTTGGTAGCGGGTTACGAGCAGTACTTC. Protein product: CAGSLVAGYEQYF.

Of note for this clonotype: A much larger clone differs by one base, so this may be a read error. The CDR3 DNA reads as TGCGCCAGCGGCTACGTAGGCCCCCAAGAGACCCAGTACTTC. This translates into CASGYVGPQETQYF. This chain connects TRBV4-1 to TRBJ2-4; D is undetermined. Near its end, the DNA agrees better with TRBJ2-5, so the J call may be wrong. In germline, CDR1 is MGHRA, CDR2 YSYEKL. The CDR3 has 14 residues.

The chain is built from TRBV12-3 or TRBV12-4 and TRBJ2-2, with 9 positions matching TRBD1. This CDR3 spans 17 amino acids. The V and J ends lost 5 bases and 8 bases, in that order; junction bases with no gene match: 15. The CDR3: CASSPRRQGVKRGELFF. As DNA, the CDR3 is TGTGCCAGCAGTCCACGCCGACAGGGGGTAAAGAGAGGGGAGCTGTTTTTT.

This clonotype was detected a few times. The J gene is TRBJ2-7, the V gene TRBV5-6; 9 bases are shared with TRBD2. Germline loops: CDR1 SGHDT, CDR2 YYEEEE. The CDR3 sequence is 16 residues long. V shed 2 bases, J shed 7 bases, and the junction held 13 bases outside the gene matches. The CDR3 reads CASSLTASGAPWEQYF. The CDR3 DNA reads as TGTGCCAGCAGCTTAACGGCTAGCGGGGCCCCCTGGGAGCAGTACTTC.

The rearrangement joins TRBV12-3 or TRBV12-4 to TRBJ2-1; D tentatively fits TRBD1 or TRBD2 (6 bases each). This CDR3 is 15 amino acids long. Trimming took 5 bases from V and 7 from J, leaving 18 bases between them. The CDR3 loop reads CASSPIGGGPNEQFF. CDR3 in DNA: TGTGCCAGCAGTCCTATAGGAGGGGGGCCGAATGAGCAGTTCTTC.

At least ten counts were recorded for this clonotype. The chain recombines TRBV5-1 with TRBJ2-4, with D tentatively TRBD1 (6 bases). In germline, CDR1 is SGHRS, CDR2 YFSETQ. This CDR3 is 14 amino acids long. V dropped 4 bases and J dropped 8 bases, with 16 bases sitting between them. CDR3 sequence reads: CASSHGQPKDIQYF. In DNA form, the CDR3 reads TGCGCCAGCAGCCACGGACAGCCTAAGGACATTCAGTACTTC. Complete variable domain (other parts from reference TRBV5-1 and TRBJ2-4): KAGVTQTPRYLIKTRGQQVTLSCSPISGHRSVSWYQQTPGQGLQFLFEYFSETQRNKGNFPGRFSGRQFSNSRSEMNVSTLELGDSALYLCASSHGQPKDIQYFGAGTRLSVL.

The chain joins TRBV3-1 to TRBJ1-1, with no clear D. This CDR3 is built from 12 residues. Per germline, CDR1 LGHDT and CDR2 YNNKEL (reference sequence). The V and J ends lost 8 bases and 0 bases respectively, with 7 bases between them. The CDR3 DNA reads TGTGCCAGCGGGGAGATGAACACTGAAGCTTTCTTT. Residues: CASGEMNTEAFF.

The table lists this clonotype with many counts. V is TRBV29-1 and J is TRBJ1-1, with 10 bases that match TRBD1. From germline, CDR1 is SQVTM and CDR2 ANQGSEA. This CDR3 has 14 residues. The V segment lost 5 bases and the J segment 5 bases; nucleotides outside the gene matches: 8. CDR3 protein: CSVTRDRGLTEAFF. CDR3 DNA sequence: TGCAGCGTTACCCGGGACAGGGGTCTGACTGAAGCTTTCTTT.

This clonotype was recorded a few times. V usage is TRBV20-1 and J usage is TRBJ1-5; D is unclear. V was cut by 5 bases and J by 1 base, with 9 bases left in between. Per germline, CDR1 DFQATT and CDR2 SNEGSKA (reference sequence). The CDR3 extends over 13 amino acids. This CDR3 is CSAHGGSNQPQHF. CDR3 nucleotide sequence: TGCAGTGCTCACGGTGGGAGCAATCAGCCCCAGCATTTT.

Regarding this clonotype: Mismatch with germline at one junction end may stem from a read error. This chain links TRBV4-3 with TRBJ2-1; 8 bases agree with TRBD2. Germline V gene data show CDR1 as LGHNA and CDR2 as YSLEER. This CDR3 is built from 15 residues. The CDR3 region is CASNQKRLATNEQFF. In DNA form, the CDR3 reads TGCGCCAGCAACCAAAAGAGACTAGCGACGAATGAGCAGTTCTTC.

Concerning this clonotype: A read error may produce the germline difference seen at one junction end. The genes are TRBV6-1 and TRBJ2-3; 10 nucleotides align to TRBD2. The CDR3 loop spans 16 amino acids. CDR1 and CDR2 (germline): MNHNS, SASEGT. The CDR3 DNA reads TGTGCCAGCAGTAAAGTCCTAGCGGGAGTGGCAGATATGCAGTATTTT. Translated: CASSKVLAGVADMQYF.

The V gene is TRBV14, the J gene TRBJ2-2; D possibly matches TRBD1 or TRBD2 (5 bases each). Germline V gene sequence: CDR1 SGHDN, CDR2 FVKESK. V lost 4 bases, J lost 2 bases, and 17 bases lay in between. The CDR3 is 17 amino acids. The CDR3 sequence is CASSPTRGILNTGELFF. The DNA of the CDR3 is TGTGCCAGCAGCCCGACTCGGGGCATACTAAACACCGGGGAGCTGTTTTTT.

The chain combines TRBV27 with TRBJ1-3; D ambiguous. The CDR3 loop spans 15 amino acids. The V gene lost 5 bases and the J gene lost 6 bases, with 17 bases spanning the gap. Germline values: CDR1 MNHEY, CDR2 SMNVEV (reference sequence). The CDR3 protein is CASSPGLTPSNTIYF. CDR3 bases: TGTGCCAGCAGTCCCGGCCTGACCCCCTCAAACACCATATATTTT.

The chain recombines TRBV18 with TRBJ2-3; a weak D match, TRBD1 (5 bases). The CDR3 covers 15 residues. Germline values: CDR1 KGHSH, CDR2 LQKENI. V was pared by 6 bases and J by 0 bases, with 13 bases between. CDR3 nucleotide sequence: TGTGCCAGCTCCCAAGGGGCTAGAAGCACAGATACGCAGTATTTT. Translated: CASSQGARSTDTQYF.

The V gene is TRBV7-2, the J gene TRBJ1-1, with TRBD1 matching over 12 bases. The CDR3 runs 13 residues. Per germline, CDR1 SGHTA and CDR2 FQGNSA. J was trimmed by 7 bases and V by 6 bases; bases with no gene match: 3. The CDR3, as DNA: TGTGCCAGCAGTGGGACAGGGGGCTTTGAAGCTTTCTTT. Translated: CASSGTGGFEAFF.

The CDR3 nucleotides read TGTGCCAGCAGTTCCCTGAGCGGGCATTCCTACAATGAGCAGTTCTTC. This encodes CASSSLSGHSYNEQFF. The chain carries TRBV5-5 and TRBJ2-1; D perhaps matches TRBD2 (6 bases). Germline lookup yields CDR1 SGHKS and CDR2 YYEKEE (reference sequence). The CDR3 spans 16 residues. With 5 bases removed from V and 1 base from J, the gap between germline ends came to 16 bases.

The chain joins TRBV7-2 to TRBJ2-5; 8 bases line up with TRBD2. Germline V CDR1 and CDR2: SGHTA, FQGNSA. The length of the CDR3 is 16 residues. The V and J ends lost 1 base and 3 bases, in that order; junction bases with no gene match: 7. This chain's CDR3 is CASSLVPGRAEETQYF. The CDR3 nucleotides read TGTGCCAGCAGCTTAGTTCCCGGGAGGGCCGAAGAGACCCAGTACTTC.

The gene calls are TRBV2 and TRBJ2-7; perhaps TRBD1 as D (6 bases). CDR3 length equals 14 residues. V lost 4 bases and J lost 1, with 11 bases in between. Per germline, CDR1 SNHLY and CDR2 FYNNEI. The CDR3 nucleotides are TGTGCCAGCAGTGTCCGACAGGTATCCTACGAGCAGTACTTC. It is translated as CASSVRQVSYEQYF.

J is TRBJ2-6 and V is TRBV12-3 or TRBV12-4, with 11 bases lining up with TRBD2. The CDR3 is 18 amino acids. V gave up 2 bases and J gave up 2 bases; unmatched junction bases: 5. Here the CDR3 reads CASSLILAGGTGANVLTF. CDR3 coding DNA: TGTGCCAGCAGTTTAATTCTAGCGGGGGGTACTGGGGCCAACGTCCTGACTTTC.

The rearrangement links TRBV9 to TRBJ2-1; D remains unclear. CDR1 is SGDLS and CDR2 is YYNGEE in the germline V gene. The CDR3 contains 12 residues. V lost 3 bases and J lost 8, with 9 bases in between. The CDR3 loop reads CASSAKYHEQFF. The CDR3 DNA is TGTGCCAGCAGCGCCAAGTATCATGAGCAGTTCTTC. The variable domain in full, completed from reference TRBV9 and TRBJ2-1, reads DSGVTQTPKHLITATGQRVTLRCSPRSGDLSVYWYQQSLDQGLQFLIQYYNGEERAKGNILERFSAQQFPDLHSELNLSSLELGDSALYFCASSAKYHEQFFGPGTRLTVL.

This rearrangement joins TRBV12-3 or TRBV12-4 to TRBJ2-7; TRBD1 might be the D (5 bases). This CDR3 has 13 amino acids. The V end lost 2 bases, the J end lost 3 bases, and 8 bases lay between the germline ends. DNA for the CDR3: TGTGCCAGCAGTTTACGGACATACTACGAGCAGTACTTC. Protein product: CASSLRTYYEQYF.

The rearrangement joins TRBV2 to TRBJ2-1, with 9 positions matching TRBD1. From germline, CDR1 is SNHLY and CDR2 FYNNEI. The V segment lost 8 bases and the J segment 6 bases; nucleotides outside the gene matches: 11. The CDR3 runs to 15 residues. The CDR3 nucleotides are TGTGCCAGCGGATCCCGGGACAGGGTTCGCAATGAGCAGTTCTTC. Its protein product is CASGSRDRVRNEQFF.

This clonotype was seen just once. This rearrangement joins TRBV11-2 to TRBJ2-5; D perhaps matches TRBD1 (5 bases). Germline CDR1 is SGHAT and CDR2 is FQNNGV. The CDR3 is made up of 15 amino acids. V was shortened by 1 base and J by 2 bases, with 11 bases between the two germline ends. CDR3 protein: CASSLGQIKQETQYF. The CDR3 coding sequence is TGTGCCAGCAGCTTAGGACAGATTAAACAAGAGACCCAGTACTTC.

This clonotype was counted only a few times. V usage is TRBV20-1 and J usage is TRBJ2-1; 7 bases align to TRBD2. Trimming at V came to 0 bases and at J to 4 bases, leaving 9 bases not matched to a gene. The V gene's germline CDR1 is DFQATT and CDR2 SNEGSKA (reference sequence). The CDR3 extends over 16 amino acids. DNA of the CDR3: TGCAGTGCTAGAGATCTTTGGGCTAGCGGTTACAATGAGCAGTTCTTC. Its translation is CSARDLWASGYNEQFF.

The chain employs TRBV3-1 and TRBJ2-6; possibly TRBD1 for D (6 bases). This CDR3 comprises 15 residues. Germline CDR1 reads LGHDT; CDR2 reads YNNKEL (reference sequence). The V and J ends lost 4 bases and 4 bases respectively, with 11 bases between them. CDR3 sequence (DNA): TGTGCCAGCAGCCGAGGGGGAATGGGGGCCAACGTCCTGACTTTC. This sequence encodes CASSRGGMGANVLTF.

This sequence joins TRBV18 and TRBJ2-4, with D unresolved. Trimming removed 5 bases at V and 5 bases at J, with 10 bases between. Per the germline V gene, CDR1 is KGHSH and CDR2 is LQKENI. This CDR3 comprises 13 residues. The DNA for the CDR3 is TGTGCCAGCTCAACCACGGGCGAAAACATTCAGTACTTC. The encoded protein is CASSTTGENIQYF.

Notes on this clonotype: The junction shows a germline mismatch at one end, possibly a read error. The J gene is TRBJ1-6, the V gene TRBV7-2; D may be TRBD1 (5 bases). The CDR3 length is 14 residues. Per the germline V gene, CDR1 is SGHTA and CDR2 is FQGNSA. CDR3 protein: CASSLGQSNGPPHF. The CDR3 nucleotides are TGTGCCAGCAGCTTAGGACAGAGCAACGGACCCCCCCACTTT.

The sample holds a few counts of this clonotype. V and J are TRBV6-5 and TRBJ2-5, with TRBD1 matching 7 bases. In germline, CDR1 is MNHEY, CDR2 SVGAGI. The CDR3 is 13 amino acids. V was clipped by 6 bases and J by 3 bases; unmatched bases: 4. The CDR3 coding sequence is TGTGCCAGCAGCCAAACAGGGGAAGAGACCCAGTACTTC. The encoded protein is CASSQTGEETQYF.

This chain uses TRBV10-2 with TRBJ2-5, with TRBD2 matching 13 bases. CDR1 and CDR2 (germline): WSHSY, SAAADI. There are 15 residues in the CDR3. With 4 bases clipped from V and 4 bases from J, the junction kept 3 bases outside the gene matches. The chain's CDR3 is CASSGTSGSSETQYF. In nucleotides, the CDR3 is TGCGCCAGCAGTGGGACTAGCGGGAGTTCAGAGACCCAGTACTTC.